Listed here are 9 T cell receptor beta chains from one sample, sequenced in a study of blood T cell repertoires in COVID-19. The assay was immunoSEQ multiplex PCR, and TCRdb's table has in-frame clones only and misses some. Of about 120,000 clones listed, around 87% are singletons. Sequences were obtained from peripheral blood. The receptors stem from a woman aged 55 to 70 with COVID-19, enrolled during active disease.

The chain is built from TRBV6-1 and TRBJ1-4; no reliable D call. Looked up from germline, CDR1 is MNHNS and CDR2 is SASEGT. V lost 3 bases, J lost 4 bases, and 12 bases lay in between. The CDR3 loop spans 15 amino acids. CDR3 sequence reads: CASSERGSINEKLFF. The CDR3 DNA is TGTGCCAGCAGTGAGAGAGGGTCTATTAATGAAAAACTGTTTTTT.

This clone was counted a few times. CDR3 residues: CASSLVSGAEAFF. In DNA form, the CDR3 reads TGTGCCAGCAGCTTAGTTTCAGGGGCTGAAGCTTTCTTT. V is TRBV7-9 and J is TRBJ1-1; D is perhaps TRBD1 (6 bases). This CDR3 has 13 amino acids. V was clipped by 1 base and J by 6 bases, with 9 bases between them. Germline V gives CDR1 SEHNR, CDR2 FQNEAQ (reference sequence).

V gene TRBV9 combines with J gene TRBJ1-4; tentative D call: TRBD1 (5 bases). The V gene's germline CDR1 is SGDLS and CDR2 YYNGEE. V lost 0 bases, J lost 5 bases, and 8 bases lay in between. The CDR3 runs to 14 residues. CDR3 region: CASSVGAGNEKLFF. For the CDR3, the DNA is TGTGCCAGCAGCGTAGGTGCAGGGAATGAAAAACTGTTTTTT. The full variable domain, with the rest looked up from reference TRBV9 and TRBJ1-4, is DSGVTQTPKHLITATGQRVTLRCSPRSGDLSVYWYQQSLDQGLQFLIQYYNGEERAKGNILERFSAQQFPDLHSELNLSSLELGDSALYFCASSVGAGNEKLFFGSGTQLSVL.

This clone was counted once. This chain uses TRBV5-1 with TRBJ1-3; D perhaps matches TRBD1 (5 bases). There are 15 residues in the CDR3. CDR1 is SGHRS and CDR2 is YFSETQ in the germline V gene. V lost 2 bases, J lost 5 bases, and 14 bases lay in between. The DNA of the CDR3 is TGCGCCAGCAGCTTTGGGCAGGGCTATAGAAACACCATATATTTT. Its translation: CASSFGQGYRNTIYF.

This clone has a handful of counts. The V call is TRBV6-5, the J call TRBJ2-7; tentatively, D is TRBD2 (6 bases). V was shortened by 0 bases and J by 4 bases, with 13 bases between the two germline ends. The germline CDR1 and CDR2 sequences are MNHEY and SVGAGI. The CDR3 sequence is 15 residues long. CDR3 residues: CASSYSATRSYEQYF. The CDR3 region has the DNA TGTGCCAGCAGTTACTCTGCGACTAGGTCGTACGAGCAGTACTTC.

The chain employs TRBV18 and TRBJ1-6; D is undetermined. CDR3 length: 16 residues. V lost 2 bases and J 0 bases, leaving 8 bases between the germline ends. The germline V gene encodes CDR1 KGHSH and CDR2 LQKENI. CDR3 sequence reads: CASSPAYISYNSPLHF. In DNA, the CDR3 is TGTGCCAGCTCACCAGCTTACATCTCCTATAATTCACCCCTCCACTTT.

The gene calls are TRBV18 and TRBJ1-3; D might be TRBD1 (5 bases). Germline lookup yields CDR1 KGHSH and CDR2 LQKENI. CDR3 length equals 11 residues. Trimming pared 5 bases from V and 8 bases from J, leaving 7 bases between. The CDR3 sequence: CASSGGDTIYF. CDR3 DNA: TGTGCCAGCTCAGGAGGGGACACCATATATTTT.

CDR3: CASSSGTGVTYEQYF. The CDR3 nucleotides read TGCGCCAGCAGCTCCGGGACAGGGGTCACCTACGAGCAGTACTTC. The rearrangement joins TRBV5-1 to TRBJ2-7, with 10 bases aligning to TRBD1. Germline CDR1 SGHRS, CDR2 YFSETQ. This CDR3 is built from 15 residues. The junction had 5 bases not matched to a gene; V was cut back by 3 bases and J by 2 bases.

This rearrangement joins TRBV5-6 to TRBJ2-3; TRBD2 matches at 8 bases. V was pared by 5 bases and J by 4 bases, with 9 bases of the junction left unmatched. CDR3 size: 15 residues. CDR1 and CDR2 (germline): SGHDT, YYEEEE. CDR3 sequence (DNA): TGTGCCAGCAGACCCGAGGGGCGGGGGGCAGATACGCAGTATTTT. Protein product: CASRPEGRGADTQYF.